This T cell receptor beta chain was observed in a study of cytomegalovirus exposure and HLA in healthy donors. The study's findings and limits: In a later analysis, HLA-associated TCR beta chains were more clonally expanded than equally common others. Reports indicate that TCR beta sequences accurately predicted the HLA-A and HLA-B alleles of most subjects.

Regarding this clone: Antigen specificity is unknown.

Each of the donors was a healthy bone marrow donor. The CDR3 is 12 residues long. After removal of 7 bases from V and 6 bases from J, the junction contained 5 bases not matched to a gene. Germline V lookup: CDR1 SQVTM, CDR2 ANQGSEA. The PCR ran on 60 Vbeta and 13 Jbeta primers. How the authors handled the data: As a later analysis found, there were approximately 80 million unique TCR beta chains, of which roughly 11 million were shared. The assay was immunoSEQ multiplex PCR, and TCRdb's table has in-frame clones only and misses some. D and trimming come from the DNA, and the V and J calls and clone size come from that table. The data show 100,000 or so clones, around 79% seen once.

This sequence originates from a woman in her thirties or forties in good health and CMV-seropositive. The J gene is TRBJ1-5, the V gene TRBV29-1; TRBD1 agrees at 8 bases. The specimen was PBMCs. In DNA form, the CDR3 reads TGCAGCGCCCAGACAGGGGTTCAGCCCCAGCATTTT. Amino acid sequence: CSAQTGVQPQHF.